Each of the 13 T cell receptor beta chains below was sequenced from the same sample in a study of PD-L1 blockade in urothelial cancer (TCRdb year 2017). Library creation used the immunoSEQ multiplex PCR assay. TCRdb took over this immuneACCESS table, retaining in-frame rearrangements with V and J assigned. Such tables are incomplete; in checked studies, under half of the missing clones stem from an unresolved V gene, and the remainder is unexplained. The sample yields 75,000 to 90,000 clones; 82% were counted once. The top ten clones comprise over 7.5% of the sample. Sequenced material: PBMCs, taken around atezolizumab (anti-PD-L1) treatment. Source of these receptors: a man in his 70s with urothelial cancer.

This clone was observed once. The J gene is TRBJ2-5, the V gene TRBV9; 14 nucleotides agree with TRBD2. Germline assignment: CDR1 SGDLS and CDR2 YYNGEE. Losses at the gene ends were 3 bases for V and 0 bases for J; bases not matched to a gene: 7. The CDR3 is 18 residues long. CDR3 protein: CASSAGTSGGQYQETQYF. The CDR3 coding sequence is TGTGCCAGCAGCGCCGGGACTAGCGGGGGCCAGTACCAAGAGACCCAGTACTTC.

CDR3 protein: CASSRRGGRNEQFF. The CDR3, as DNA: TGTGCCAGCAGTCGGCGGGGGGGCCGGAATGAGCAGTTCTTC. The chain uses TRBV7-6 and TRBJ2-1, with 9 bases that match TRBD2. V was clipped by 6 bases and J by 7 bases; unmatched bases: 7. Germline V lookup: CDR1 SGHVS, CDR2 FNYEAQ. The CDR3 spans 14 residues.

This clone appeared a few times. The V gene is TRBV9, the J gene TRBJ1-1, with 12 bases lining up with TRBD1. Germline V gene sequence: CDR1 SGDLS, CDR2 YYNGEE. The CDR3 spans 15 residues. J lost 5 bases, V lost 4 bases, and 6 bases had no gene match. CDR3 region: CASSLGQGALTEAFF. The DNA of the CDR3 is TGTGCCAGCAGCCTGGGACAGGGGGCGCTTACTGAAGCTTTCTTT.

This chain joins TRBV6-1 and TRBJ1-2; the D gene is possibly TRBD1 (6 bases). Deletions cut 3 bases from V and 2 bases from J, with 10 bases between. This CDR3 has 14 amino acids. The germline gives CDR1 MNHNS, CDR2 SASEGT. CDR3 sequence reads: CASSDTGNNYGYTF. CDR3 in DNA: TGTGCCAGCAGTGACACAGGGAACAACTATGGCTACACCTTC.

The chain has TRBV19 and TRBJ2-4, with 7 positions matching TRBD2. Germline CDR1 LNHDA, CDR2 SQIVND (reference sequence). This CDR3 is built from 14 residues. Unmatched junction bases numbered 3, after V lost 4 bases and J lost 3 bases. The CDR3 bases are TGTGCCAGTAGTACCCCGGGGGGCAAAAACATTCAGTACTTC. Protein product: CASSTPGGKNIQYF.

The rearrangement uses TRBV7-8 and TRBJ2-5, with 7 bases matching TRBD1. J gave up 4 bases and V 2 bases, and 7 bases lay outside the gene matches. This CDR3 has 15 residues. Germline V lookup: CDR1 SGHVS, CDR2 FQNEAQ. Written as DNA, the CDR3 is TGTGCCAGCAGCTTACACAGGGGAACTTCAGAGACCCAGTACTTC. Translating it yields CASSLHRGTSETQYF.

This clone was observed once. V gene TRBV6-5 combines with J gene TRBJ1-2, with a weak D call TRBD1 (5 bases). Germline CDR1 and CDR2: MNHEY and SVGAGI. The V end lost 2 bases, the J end lost 7 bases, and 8 bases lay between the germline ends. This CDR3 spans 12 amino acids. For the CDR3, the DNA is TGTGCCAGCAGTTACGGGGCTGGTGGCTACACCTTC. Protein sequence: CASSYGAGGYTF.

The chain uses TRBV10-3 and TRBJ2-5; D possibly corresponds to TRBD1 (6 bases). The CDR3 length is 15 residues. Trimming removed 0 bases from V and 3 bases from J, with 11 bases in between. The germline CDR1 and CDR2 sequences are ENHRY and SYGVKD. DNA of the CDR3: TGTGCCATCAGTGAGTCGAAGGACAGTGAAGAGACCCAGTACTTC. Translated: CAISESKDSEETQYF.

This clone was counted a single time. J is TRBJ2-1 and V is TRBV5-1; D not resolved. CDR1 and CDR2 (germline): SGHRS, YFSETQ. This CDR3 spans 12 amino acids. V shed 4 bases and J shed 7 bases, with 9 bases lying between them. The CDR3 DNA reads TGCGCCAGCAGCCCAAAGACAAATGAGCAGTTCTTC. It yields the protein CASSPKTNEQFF.

The V and J genes are TRBV27 and TRBJ1-2; 7 bases agree with TRBD1. This CDR3 spans 13 amino acids. J lost 7 bases, V lost 6 bases, and 8 bases had no gene match. The germline CDR1 and CDR2 sequences are MNHEY and SMNVEV (reference sequence). CDR3 DNA: TGTGCCAGCAGACCGGGACAGTTAGGTGGCTACACCTTC. Translated: CASRPGQLGGYTF.

The J gene is TRBJ2-5, the V gene TRBV6-5; 9 nucleotides agree with TRBD1. The CDR3 loop spans 14 amino acids. From germline, CDR1 is MNHEY and CDR2 SVGAGI. The trim removed 4 bases at V and 5 bases at J, leaving 5 bases unmatched. Here the CDR3 reads CASSFTGGAETQYF. CDR3 coding DNA: TGTGCCAGCAGTTTCACAGGGGGCGCGGAGACCCAGTACTTC.

This clone was observed a handful of times. The V gene is TRBV27, the J gene TRBJ1-6, with TRBD1 matching over 7 bases. Germline assignment: CDR1 MNHEY and CDR2 SMNVEV (reference sequence). Unmatched junction bases numbered 6, after V lost 3 bases and J lost 16 bases. CDR3 length equals 12 residues. The CDR3 sequence is CASSFMGQLLHF. CDR3 nucleotides: TGTGCCAGCAGTTTTATGGGACAGCTTCTCCACTTT.

V usage is TRBV23-1 and J usage is TRBJ1-5; 7 nucleotides line up with TRBD1. TRBV23-1 counts as an open reading frame of uncertain function. The junction had 8 bases not matched to a gene; V was cut back by 1 base and J by 2 bases. The CDR3 has 17 amino acids. The CDR3 is CASSQFPRGIGNQPQHF. The CDR3 DNA reads TGCGCCAGCAGTCAATTCCCCAGGGGGATAGGCAATCAGCCCCAGCATTTT.